These T cell receptor beta chains were read from a single sample in a study of CD8 T cells in Susac syndrome. In TCRdb, the immunoSEQ multiplex PCR reads were re-called with MiXCR into one record per CDR3 protein. The top ten hold about 0.096% of the sample, which has around 120,000 distinct CDR3 sequences, approximately 93% seen once. Sequences were obtained from CD4+ T cells from PBMCs. These receptors were obtained from a human donor with multiple sclerosis. Both conserved end residues are part of each CDR3. A D gene is named only where the DNA matches it firmly. The size of a clone is reported for some rows only, either as once, few or many, or as a class for expanded clones.

V,D,size,J,CDR3,DNA
TRBV6-1,-,-,TRBJ2-7,CASPGWGGCRWDEQYF,TGTGCCAGCCCCGGGTGGGGAGGCTGTAGGTGGGACGAGCAGTACTTC
TRBV7-9,-,-,TRBJ1-1,CASSLEGFSTEAFF,TGTGCCAGCAGCCTAGAGGGTTTTAGCACTGAAGCTTTCTTT
TRBV6-6,-,once,TRBJ1-2,CASSYSGQGGYTF,TGTGCCAGCAGTTACTCGGGGCAGGGAGGCTACACCTTC
TRBV12-3/TRBV12-4,-,-,TRBJ2-3,CASIQWGTDTQYF,TGTGCCAGCATTCAGTGGGGCACAGATACGCAGTATTTT
TRBV19,TRBD1,-,TRBJ1-2,CASSRWDRGPYGYTF,TGTGCCAGTAGCAGATGGGACAGGGGGCCCTATGGCTACACCTTC
TRBV20-1,-,once,TRBJ1-5,CSARPNGGRYSNQPQHF,TGCAGTGCTAGACCCAATGGGGGACGGTATAGCAATCAGCCCCAGCATTTT
TRBV20-1,-,-,TRBJ1-1,CRGVGGAGTEAFF,TGCAGGGGGGTAGGGGGGGCCGGCACTGAAGCTTTCTTT
TRBV10-3,TRBD1,-,TRBJ1-6,CAISAGQNNSPLHF,TGTGCCATCAGTGCGGGACAGAATAATTCACCCCTCCACTTT
TRBV29-1,-,-,TRBJ1-2,CSVEDLLAYTF,TGCAGCGTTGAAGATCTGCTGGCCTACACCTTC
TRBV15,-,-,TRBJ1-1,CATSRDGGNTEAFF,TGTGCCACCAGCAGAGATGGCGGGAACACTGAAGCTTTCTTT
TRBV5-1,-,-,TRBJ1-5,CASSLEGLNQPQHF,TGCGCCAGCAGCTTGGAGGGACTCAATCAGCCCCAGCATTTT
TRBV19,-,-,TRBJ1-1,CASSIVLGLDTEAFF,TGTGCCAGTAGTATAGTTCTCGGCCTGGACACTGAAGCTTTCTTT
TRBV28,-,-,TRBJ2-7,CASSRAGTQNSYEQYF,TGTGCCAGCAGTCGTGCCGGGACCCAGAACTCCTACGAGCAGTACTTC
TRBV5-4,-,-,TRBJ2-5,CASSLGGLDRQETQYF,TGTGCCAGCAGCTTGGGGGGCCTGGACAGACAAGAGACCCAGTACTTC
TRBV4-1,-,-,TRBJ1-1,CASSRTGRLGAFF,TGCGCCAGCAGCCGAACAGGCCGGTTGGGAGCTTTCTTT
TRBV7-3,-,-,TRBJ1-4,CASSLGPAAGEKLFF,TGTGCCAGCAGCTTAGGTCCGGCCGCAGGTGAAAAACTGTTTTTT
TRBV2,-,-,TRBJ2-2,CASRVRESGELFF,TGTGCCAGCAGAGTGAGAGAGAGCGGGGAGCTGTTTTTT
TRBV5-6,TRBD2,-,TRBJ2-5,CASSLAGGNQETQYF,TGTGCCAGCAGCTTGGCGGGGGGGAATCAAGAGACCCAGTACTTC
TRBV7-8,-,-,TRBJ1-3,CASSLATTGNTIYF,TGTGCCAGCAGCTTAGCCACGACTGGAAACACCATATATTTT
TRBV20-1,-,-,TRBJ1-1,CSATRTANTEAFF,TGCAGTGCCACCAGGACAGCGAACACTGAAGCTTTCTTT
TRBV12-3/TRBV12-4,TRBD1,-,TRBJ1-1,CASSFQDRAENEAFF,TGTGCCAGCAGTTTCCAGGACAGGGCCGAGAATGAAGCTTTCTTT
TRBV25-1,-,-,TRBJ1-5,CASSAAGDRKPQHF,TGTGCCAGCAGTGCAGCAGGGGATCGGAAGCCCCAGCATTTT
TRBV6-2/TRBV6-3,-,-,TRBJ2-7,CASSSQGTPEQYF,TGTGCCAGCAGTTCTCAGGGGACCCCCGAGCAGTACTTC
TRBV4-1,-,-,TRBJ1-2,CASSQAGVNYGYTF,TGCGCCAGCAGCCAAGCAGGGGTTAACTATGGCTACACCTTC
TRBV13,-,-,TRBJ2-5,CASSTGAGLQETQYF,TGTGCCAGCAGCACCGGGGCGGGGCTACAAGAGACCCAGTACTTC
TRBV12-3/TRBV12-4,-,-,TRBJ1-4,CASSLSSNEKLFF,TGTGCCAGCAGTCTCAGCAGTAATGAAAAACTGTTTTTT
TRBV5-1,-,-,TRBJ1-3,CASSTATGSGNTIYF,TGCGCCAGCAGCACAGCGACAGGCTCTGGAAACACCATATATTTT
TRBV28,-,-,TRBJ1-1,CASSFRTEAFF,TGTGCCAGCAGTTTTCGCACTGAAGCTTTCTTT
TRBV28,-,-,TRBJ2-7,CASSLGLASSYEQYF,TGTGCCAGCAGTTTAGGCCTAGCCTCTTCCTACGAGCAGTACTTC
TRBV12-3/TRBV12-4,TRBD1,once,TRBJ2-7,CASSPAGGEQYF,TGTGCCAGCAGCCCTGCAGGGGGCGAGCAGTACTTC
TRBV20-1,-,-,TRBJ2-7,CSARGVGSSYEQYF,TGCAGTGCTAGAGGAGTGGGGAGCTCCTACGAGCAGTACTTC
TRBV5-1,-,-,TRBJ1-2,CASSYEGGGRYGYTF,TGCGCCAGCAGCTACGAAGGAGGGGGGCGCTATGGCTACACCTTC
TRBV30,TRBD1,-,TRBJ1-2,CAWSPMAGGNYGYTF,TGTGCCTGGAGCCCGATGGCAGGGGGAAACTATGGCTACACCTTC
TRBV2,-,-,TRBJ1-5,CASSVGRWSNQPQHF,TGTGCCAGCAGTGTGGGGCGGTGGAGCAATCAGCCCCAGCATTTT
TRBV9,-,-,TRBJ1-2,CASSVAGRYTF,TGTGCCAGCAGCGTAGCGGGCCGCTACACCTTC
TRBV15,-,-,TRBJ1-5,CATSRSYSNQPQHF,TGTGCCACCAGCAGATCATATAGCAATCAGCCCCAGCATTTT
TRBV6-5,-,-,TRBJ1-6,CASRRVLNSPLHF,TGTGCCAGCAGGAGGGTCCTTAATTCACCCCTCCACTTT
TRBV7-9,TRBD1,-,TRBJ1-4,CASSPGRQGREKLFF,TGTGCCAGCAGCCCGGGGAGACAGGGGCGAGAAAAACTGTTTTTT
TRBV3-1,-,-,TRBJ1-2,CASSQFRANYGYTF,TGTGCCAGCAGCCAATTCAGGGCTAACTATGGCTACACCTTC
TRBV3-1,-,-,TRBJ1-1,CASRSGGTEAFF,TGTGCCAGCAGATCGGGTGGCACTGAAGCTTTCTTT
TRBV13,-,-,TRBJ1-3,CASFSGGLPRGNTIYF,TGTGCCAGCTTTTCGGGGGGTCTCCCTCGAGGAAACACCATATATTTT
TRBV11-2,-,once,TRBJ2-3,CASDRQPTDTQYF,TGTGCCAGCGACCGACAGCCCACAGATACGCAGTATTTT
TRBV6-4,TRBD2,-,TRBJ2-3,CASSQLAGGPLDTQYF,TGTGCCAGCAGCCAACTAGCGGGGGGGCCTTTAGATACGCAGTATTTT
TRBV19,-,once,TRBJ1-4,CASSGLGGEKLFF,TGTGCCAGTAGTGGCTTAGGAGGTGAAAAACTGTTTTTT
TRBV15,-,-,TRBJ1-5,CATSRDYRERQPQHF,TGTGCCACCAGCAGGGATTACAGGGAACGCCAGCCCCAGCATTTT
TRBV2,-,-,TRBJ1-2,CASSALRQGYGSNYGYTF,TGTGCCAGCAGTGCTCTGCGGCAGGGGTATGGATCGAACTATGGCTACACCTTC
TRBV20-1,-,-,TRBJ2-6,CSASDTSSGANVLTF,TGCAGTGCTAGTGACACGAGCTCTGGGGCCAACGTCCTGACTTTC
TRBV24-1,-,-,TRBJ2-2,CATGGHSNTGELFF,TGTGCCACCGGGGGACATTCGAACACCGGGGAGCTGTTTTTT
TRBV6-2/TRBV6-3,-,-,TRBJ1-2,CASSYGVAGDGYTF,TGTGCCAGCAGTTATGGCGTTGCGGGGGACGGCTACACCTTC
TRBV7-2,-,-,TRBJ2-7,CASSSPGRAYEQYF,TGTGCCAGCAGCTCTCCGGGGAGAGCCTACGAGCAGTACTTC